This T cell receptor beta chain was retrieved from a study of OX40 agonist ivuxolimab in advanced cancers. A remark on this clone: What it recognizes is unknown.

CDR1 is SNHLY and CDR2 is FYNNEI in the germline V gene. V dropped 7 bases and J dropped 2 bases, with 12 bases sitting between them. This CDR3 contains 14 residues. General study findings and limits: By week 6 at 0.1 to 3.0 mg/kg, blood CD4+ and CD8+ T cells had expanded clonally.

Sequenced by immunoSEQ multiplex PCR; TCRdb stores in-frame clones only, minus some. Altogether about 89,000 clones are present, roughly 88% being singletons, with the ten largest covering more than 0.6%. This receptor was taken from an adult with an advanced solid tumor such as melanoma, head and neck, liver or kidney cancer. The sample in question was CD4+ or CD8+ T cells sorted from blood, obtained in a trial of the OX40 agonist ivuxolimab. The chain is built from TRBV2 and TRBJ1-5, with D possibly matching TRBD1 (5 bases). The CDR3 region is CASKAGGGNQPQHF. The CDR3 DNA follows: TGTGCCAGCAAAGCGGGGGGAGGCAATCAGCCCCAGCATTTT. Full variable domain (missing parts from reference TRBV2 and TRBJ1-5): EPEVTQTPSHQVTQMGQEVILRCVPISNHLYFYWYRQILGQKVEFLVSFYNNEISEKSEIFDDQFSVERPDGSNFTLKIRSTKLEDSAMYFCASKAGGGNQPQHFGDGTRLSIL.